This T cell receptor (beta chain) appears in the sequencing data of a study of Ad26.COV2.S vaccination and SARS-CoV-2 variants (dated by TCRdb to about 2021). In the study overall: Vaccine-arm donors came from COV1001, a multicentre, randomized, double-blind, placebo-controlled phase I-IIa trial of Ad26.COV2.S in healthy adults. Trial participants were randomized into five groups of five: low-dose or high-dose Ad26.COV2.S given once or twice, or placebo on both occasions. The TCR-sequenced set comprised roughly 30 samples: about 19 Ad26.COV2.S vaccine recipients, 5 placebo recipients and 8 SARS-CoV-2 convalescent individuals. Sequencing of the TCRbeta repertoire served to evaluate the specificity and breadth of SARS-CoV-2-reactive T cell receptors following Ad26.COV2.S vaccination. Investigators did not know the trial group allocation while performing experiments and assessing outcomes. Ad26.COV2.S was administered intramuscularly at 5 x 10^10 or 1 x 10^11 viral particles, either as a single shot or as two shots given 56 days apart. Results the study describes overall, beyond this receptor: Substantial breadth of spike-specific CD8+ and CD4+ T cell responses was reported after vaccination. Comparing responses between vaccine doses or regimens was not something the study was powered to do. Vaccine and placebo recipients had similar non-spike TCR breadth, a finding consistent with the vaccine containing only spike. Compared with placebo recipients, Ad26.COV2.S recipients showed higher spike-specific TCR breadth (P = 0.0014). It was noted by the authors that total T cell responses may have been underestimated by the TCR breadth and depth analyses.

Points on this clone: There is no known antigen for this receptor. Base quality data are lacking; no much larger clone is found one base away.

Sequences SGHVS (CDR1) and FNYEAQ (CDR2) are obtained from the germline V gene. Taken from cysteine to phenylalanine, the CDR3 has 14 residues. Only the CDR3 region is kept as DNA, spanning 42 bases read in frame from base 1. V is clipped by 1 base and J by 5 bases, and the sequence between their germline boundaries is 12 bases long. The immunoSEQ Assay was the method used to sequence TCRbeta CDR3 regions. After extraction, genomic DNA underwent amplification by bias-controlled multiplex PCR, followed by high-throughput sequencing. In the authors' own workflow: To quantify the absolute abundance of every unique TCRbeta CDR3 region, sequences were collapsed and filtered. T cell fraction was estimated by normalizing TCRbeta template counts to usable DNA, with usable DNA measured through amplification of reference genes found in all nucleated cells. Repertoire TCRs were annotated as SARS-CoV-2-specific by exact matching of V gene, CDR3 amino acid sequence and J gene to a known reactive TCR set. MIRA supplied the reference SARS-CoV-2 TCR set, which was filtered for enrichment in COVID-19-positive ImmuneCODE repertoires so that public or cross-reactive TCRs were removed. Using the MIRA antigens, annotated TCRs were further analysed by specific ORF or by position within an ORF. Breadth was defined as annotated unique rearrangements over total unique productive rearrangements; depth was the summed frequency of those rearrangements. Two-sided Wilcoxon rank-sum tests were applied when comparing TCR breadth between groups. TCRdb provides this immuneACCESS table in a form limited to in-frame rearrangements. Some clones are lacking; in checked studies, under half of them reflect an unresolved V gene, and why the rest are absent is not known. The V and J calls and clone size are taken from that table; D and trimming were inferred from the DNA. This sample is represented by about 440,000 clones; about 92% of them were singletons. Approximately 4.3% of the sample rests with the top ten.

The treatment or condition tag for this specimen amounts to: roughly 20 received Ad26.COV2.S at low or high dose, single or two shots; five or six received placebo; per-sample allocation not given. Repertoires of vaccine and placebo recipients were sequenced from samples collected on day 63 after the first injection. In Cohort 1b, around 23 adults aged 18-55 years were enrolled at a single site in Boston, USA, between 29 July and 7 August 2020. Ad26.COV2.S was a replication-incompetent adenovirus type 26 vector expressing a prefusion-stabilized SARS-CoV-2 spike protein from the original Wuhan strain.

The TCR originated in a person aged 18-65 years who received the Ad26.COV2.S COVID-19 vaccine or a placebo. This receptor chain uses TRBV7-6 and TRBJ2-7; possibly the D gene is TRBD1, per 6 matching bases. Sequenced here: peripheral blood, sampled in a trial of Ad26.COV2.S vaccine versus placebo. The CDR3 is CASSLVQGPNEQYF. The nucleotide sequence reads TGTGCCAGCAGCTTAGTACAGGGACCAAACGAGCAGTACTTC.